The 14 T cell receptor beta chains below were found in one sample sequenced in a study of CD8+ T cells in alopecia areata. The sequencing template was cDNA reverse transcribed from extracted RNA. Sequencing used immunoSEQ multiplex PCR; TCRdb keeps in-frame clones, though not all of them. The sample yields fewer than 200,000 clones, under 60% seen once. Documented treatment: oral pan-JAK inhibitor, 5-10 mg twice daily. The sequenced sample was CD8+ T cells sorted from blood, obtained at week 24, from a patient treated with tofacitinib. The receptors here all came from a human donor with alopecia areata.

This clone was seen more than once but under ten times. The chain couples TRBV30 to TRBJ1-1; no clear D. Germline-derived CDR1 and CDR2 are GTSNPN and SVGIG (reference sequence). The ends were cut back, 5 bases at V and 5 bases at J, with 12 bases in the middle. The CDR3 length is 12 residues. CDR3 sequence reads: CAWEGEATEAFF. In DNA, the CDR3 is TGTGCCTGGGAAGGCGAGGCGACTGAAGCTTTCTTT.

The V and J genes are TRBV6-5 and TRBJ2-7; possibly TRBD2 for D (6 bases). The CDR3 extends over 13 amino acids. Germline assignment: CDR1 MNHEY and CDR2 SVGAGI. Trimming removed 2 bases at V and 3 bases at J, with 8 bases between. CDR3 coding DNA: TGTGCCAGCAGTTACGGAGGGGACTACGAGCAGTACTTC. This gives the protein CASSYGGDYEQYF.

This clone was counted a few times. This chain uses TRBV2 with TRBJ2-2; D might be TRBD2 (7 bases). V lost 7 bases and J 7 bases, leaving 13 bases between the germline ends. Germline V gene sequence: CDR1 SNHLY, CDR2 FYNNEI. The CDR3 has 13 residues. The CDR3 DNA is TGTGCCAGCATCGGGGGGCAAAACGGGGAGCTGTTTTTT. Translating it yields CASIGGQNGELFF.

V is TRBV5-1 and J is TRBJ2-3; D not certain. The CDR3 covers 14 residues. Germline V gene data show CDR1 as SGHRS and CDR2 as YFSETQ. With 0 bases removed from V and 2 bases from J, the gap between germline ends came to 7 bases. CDR3 coding DNA: TGCGCCAGCAGCTTGGGGGCAGACACAGATACGCAGTATTTT. Protein: CASSLGADTDTQYF.

This clone was seen just once. The genes are TRBV2 and TRBJ1-2; no reliable D call. The CDR3 sequence is 12 residues long. In germline, CDR1 is SNHLY, CDR2 FYNNEI. V was clipped by 6 bases and J by 3 bases, with 8 bases between them. In DNA, the CDR3 is TGTGCCAGCAGGGGTAGTCACTATGGCTACACCTTC. Translating gives CASRGSHYGYTF. Supplemented by reference TRBV2 and TRBJ1-2, the full variable domain reads EPEVTQTPSHQVTQMGQEVILRCVPISNHLYFYWYRQILGQKVEFLVSFYNNEISEKSEIFDDQFSVERPDGSNFTLKIRSTKLEDSAMYFCASRGSHYGYTFGSGTRLTVV.

The chain has TRBV2 and TRBJ1-5, with D hard to call. Germline CDR1 SNHLY, CDR2 FYNNEI. The CDR3 consists of 13 residues. V lost 4 bases and J lost 7, with 11 bases in between. CDR3 bases: TGTGCCAGCAGTGTCTTGGGAATGCAGCCCCAGCATTTT. It encodes CASSVLGMQPQHF.

This sequence joins TRBV7-9 and TRBJ2-7, with no clear D. Germline CDR1 is SEHNR and CDR2 is FQNEAQ (reference sequence). Trimming removed 5 bases at V and 2 bases at J, with 7 bases between. The CDR3 runs to 12 residues. CDR3 protein: CASSRKTYEQYF. Here the CDR3 DNA reads TGTGCCAGCAGCCGCAAGACCTACGAGCAGTACTTC.

This clone was found once. The V gene is TRBV30, the J gene TRBJ2-7; 9 nucleotides match TRBD1. V shed 3 bases, J shed 4 bases, and the junction held 7 bases outside the gene matches. CDR1 and CDR2 from the germline V gene are GTSNPN and SVGIG (reference sequence). The CDR3 consists of 14 residues. CDR3 protein: CAWRRTGDVYEQYF. DNA for the CDR3: TGTGCCTGGAGAAGGACAGGGGATGTTTACGAGCAGTACTTC. Filled out from reference TRBV30 and TRBJ2-7, the complete variable domain reads SQTIHQWPATLVQPVGSPLSLECTVEGTSNPNLYWYRQAAGRGLQLLFYSVGIGQISSEVPQNLSASRPQDRQFILSSKKLLLSDSGFYLCAWRRTGDVYEQYFGPGTRLTVT.

The chain uses TRBV29-1 and TRBJ1-4; 7 nucleotides match TRBD1. Germline assignment: CDR1 SQVTM and CDR2 ANQGSEA. The CDR3 spans 15 residues. V trimming: 5 bases; J trimming: 5 bases; junction bases outside the gene matches: 11. The CDR3 reads CSVTFPRDSNEKLFF. Here the CDR3 DNA reads TGCAGCGTTACATTCCCCCGGGACAGCAATGAAAAACTGTTTTTT. The whole variable domain, remainder taken from reference TRBV29-1 and TRBJ1-4, is SAVISQKPSRDICQRGTSLTIQCQVDSQVTMMFWYRQQPGQSLTLIATANQGSEATYESGFVIDKFPISRPNLTFSTLTVSNMSPEDSSIYLCSVTFPRDSNEKLFFGSGTQLSVL.

This chain joins TRBV15 and TRBJ1-4; a possible D gene is TRBD1 (5 bases). V was clipped by 4 bases and J by 5 bases, with 11 bases between them. Germline V lookup: CDR1 LNHNV, CDR2 YYDKDF (reference sequence). This CDR3 comprises 14 residues. The CDR3 sequence: CATSTGLGNEKLFF. For the CDR3, the DNA is TGTGCCACCAGCACGGGACTGGGGAATGAAAAACTGTTTTTT.

This clone came up a few times. This rearrangement joins TRBV29-1 to TRBJ2-1; unclear D gene. Trimming took 6 bases from V and 9 from J, leaving 18 bases between them. The CDR3 totals 13 residues. The V gene's germline CDR1 is SQVTM and CDR2 ANQGSEA. The CDR3 is CSVPSPLVGEQFF. CDR3 in DNA: TGCAGCGTCCCTAGTCCGTTGGTAGGTGAGCAGTTCTTC.

This clone was seen more than once but under ten times. The chain links TRBV29-1 to TRBJ2-1, with D perhaps TRBD1 (6 bases). This CDR3 has 14 amino acids. Germline loops: CDR1 SQVTM, CDR2 ANQGSEA. Trimming removed 1 base at V and 5 bases at J, with 12 bases between. CDR3 DNA: TGCAGCGTTGAAGGTTGGGGGCCAAACAATGAGCAGTTCTTC. Translated, it gives CSVEGWGPNNEQFF.

The sample holds a few counts of this clone. The chain carries TRBV4-2 and TRBJ2-7, with 10 bases matching TRBD2. The CDR3 is 17 amino acids. Losses at the gene ends were 0 bases for V and 4 bases for J; bases not matched to a gene: 9. Per the germline V gene, CDR1 is LGHNA and CDR2 is YNFKEQ. CDR3 coding DNA: TGTGCCAGCAGCCAAGATAGAAGCAGCGGGGGGGCTTACGAGCAGTACTTC. It is translated as CASSQDRSSGGAYEQYF.

The rearrangement uses TRBV29-1 and TRBJ2-1; D possibly corresponds to TRBD1 (5 bases). From germline, CDR1 is SQVTM and CDR2 ANQGSEA. V lost 0 bases and J lost 9, with 9 bases in between. There are 12 residues in the CDR3. DNA for the CDR3: TGCAGCGTTGAAGATCAGGGTTTTGAGCAGTTCTTC. Translated, it gives CSVEDQGFEQFF.